This T cell receptor beta chain came from a study of blood T cell repertoires in COVID-19. Background on the study: T cells, B-cell-depleted T cells, or PBMCs provided the cDNA or gDNA that served as material.

Using immunoSEQ multiplex PCR, the repertoire was profiled, and TCRdb retains in-frame clones only, with some absent. The sample records about 69,000 clones, about four fifths being singletons. This CDR3 has 13 amino acids. The ends were cut back, 2 bases at V and 4 bases at J, with 6 bases in the middle. Patients from Seattle were sampled longitudinally, starting during active infection. The TCR was taken from a man aged 50 to 59 with COVID-19, enrolled during active disease. The sample was peripheral blood. The gene calls are TRBV12-3 or TRBV12-4 and TRBJ2-1; unclear D gene. CDR3 nucleotide sequence: TGTGCCAGCAGTTTAACCACATACAATGAGCAGTTCTTC. The encoded protein is CASSLTTYNEQFF.